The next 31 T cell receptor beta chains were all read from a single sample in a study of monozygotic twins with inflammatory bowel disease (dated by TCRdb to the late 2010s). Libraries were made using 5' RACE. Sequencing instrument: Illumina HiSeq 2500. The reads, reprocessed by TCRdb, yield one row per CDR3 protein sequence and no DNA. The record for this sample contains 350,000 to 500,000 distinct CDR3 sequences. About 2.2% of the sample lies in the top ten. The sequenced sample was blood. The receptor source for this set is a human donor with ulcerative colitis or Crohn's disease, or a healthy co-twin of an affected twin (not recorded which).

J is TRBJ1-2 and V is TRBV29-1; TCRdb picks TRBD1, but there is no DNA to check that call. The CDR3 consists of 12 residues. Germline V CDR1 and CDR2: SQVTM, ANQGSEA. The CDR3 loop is CSVQGSSNGYTF.

CDR3 protein: CASRSGTRGAGELFF. The chain links TRBV28 to TRBJ2-2; lacking DNA, the TRBD2 call made by TCRdb goes unchecked. The CDR3 has 15 amino acids. Germline CDR1 reads MDHEN; CDR2 reads SYDVKM.

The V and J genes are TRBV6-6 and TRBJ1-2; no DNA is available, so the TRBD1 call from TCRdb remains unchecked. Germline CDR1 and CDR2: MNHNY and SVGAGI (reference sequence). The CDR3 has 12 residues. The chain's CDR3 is CASSPTGGGYTF.

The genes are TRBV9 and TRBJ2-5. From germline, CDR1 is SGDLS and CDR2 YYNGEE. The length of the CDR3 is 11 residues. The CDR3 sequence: CASSAGETQYF.

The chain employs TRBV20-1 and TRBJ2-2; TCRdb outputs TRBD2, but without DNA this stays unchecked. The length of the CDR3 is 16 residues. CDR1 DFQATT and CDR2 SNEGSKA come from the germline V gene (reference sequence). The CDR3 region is CSARRHREGRAGELFF.

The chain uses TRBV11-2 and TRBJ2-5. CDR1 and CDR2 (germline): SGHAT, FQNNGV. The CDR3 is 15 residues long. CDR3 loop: CASSLQSHNLETQYF.

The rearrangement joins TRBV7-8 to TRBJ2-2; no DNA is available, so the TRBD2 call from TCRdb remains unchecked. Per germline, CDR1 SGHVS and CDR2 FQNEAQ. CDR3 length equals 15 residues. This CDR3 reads CASSLDSGFSGELFF.

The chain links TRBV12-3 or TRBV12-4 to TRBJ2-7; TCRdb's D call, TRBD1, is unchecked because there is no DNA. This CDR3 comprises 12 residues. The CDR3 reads CASSFSGGEQYF.

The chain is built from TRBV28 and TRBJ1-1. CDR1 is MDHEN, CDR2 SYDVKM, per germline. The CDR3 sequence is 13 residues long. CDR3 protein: CASGPPGDTEAFF.

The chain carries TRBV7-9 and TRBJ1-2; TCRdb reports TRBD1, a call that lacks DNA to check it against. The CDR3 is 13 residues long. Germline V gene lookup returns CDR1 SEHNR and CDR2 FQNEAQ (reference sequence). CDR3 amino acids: CASSLTGVDGYTF.

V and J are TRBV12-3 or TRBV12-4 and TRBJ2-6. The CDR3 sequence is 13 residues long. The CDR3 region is CASRVWGANVLTF.

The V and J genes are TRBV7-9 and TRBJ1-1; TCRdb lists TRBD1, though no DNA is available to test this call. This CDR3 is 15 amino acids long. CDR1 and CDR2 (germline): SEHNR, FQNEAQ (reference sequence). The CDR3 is CASSRTGQGGTEAFF.

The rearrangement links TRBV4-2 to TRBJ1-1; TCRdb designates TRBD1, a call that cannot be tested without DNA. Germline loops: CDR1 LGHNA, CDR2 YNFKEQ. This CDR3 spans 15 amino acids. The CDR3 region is CASSQGLTGVELAFF.

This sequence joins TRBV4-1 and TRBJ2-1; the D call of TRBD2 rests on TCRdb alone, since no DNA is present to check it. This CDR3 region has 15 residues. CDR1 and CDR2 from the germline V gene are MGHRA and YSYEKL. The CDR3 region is CASSQDKGRYNEQFF.

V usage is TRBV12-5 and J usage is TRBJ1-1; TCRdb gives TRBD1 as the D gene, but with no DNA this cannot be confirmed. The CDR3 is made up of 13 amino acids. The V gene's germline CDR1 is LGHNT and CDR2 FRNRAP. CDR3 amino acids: CASGSDRGIEAFF.

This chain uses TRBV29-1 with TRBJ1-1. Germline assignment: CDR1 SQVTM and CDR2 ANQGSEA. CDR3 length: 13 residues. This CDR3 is CSVAGDANTEAFF.

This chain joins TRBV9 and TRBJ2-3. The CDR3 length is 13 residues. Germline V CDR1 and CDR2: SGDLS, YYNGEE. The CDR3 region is CASSVTSTDTQYF.

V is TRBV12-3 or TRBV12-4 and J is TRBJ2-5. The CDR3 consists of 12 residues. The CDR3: CASSLKVETQYF.

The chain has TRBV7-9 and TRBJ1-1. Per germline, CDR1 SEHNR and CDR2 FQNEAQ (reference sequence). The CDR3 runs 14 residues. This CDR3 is CASSSTGARSEAFF.

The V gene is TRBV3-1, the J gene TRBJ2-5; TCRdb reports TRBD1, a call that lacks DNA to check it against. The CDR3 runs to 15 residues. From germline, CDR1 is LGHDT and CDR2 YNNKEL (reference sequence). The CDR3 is CASSTGGAYQETQYF.

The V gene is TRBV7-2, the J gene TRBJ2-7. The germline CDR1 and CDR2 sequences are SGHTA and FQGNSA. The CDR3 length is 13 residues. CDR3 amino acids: CASSLEVAYEQYF.

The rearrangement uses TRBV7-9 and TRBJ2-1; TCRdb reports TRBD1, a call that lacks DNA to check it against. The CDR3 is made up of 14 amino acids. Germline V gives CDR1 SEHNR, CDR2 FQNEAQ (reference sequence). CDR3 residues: CASSFDMGIDEQFF.

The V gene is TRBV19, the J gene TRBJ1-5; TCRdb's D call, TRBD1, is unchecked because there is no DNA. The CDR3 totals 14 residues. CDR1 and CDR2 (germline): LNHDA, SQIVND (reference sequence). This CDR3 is CASSIPGSNQPQHF.

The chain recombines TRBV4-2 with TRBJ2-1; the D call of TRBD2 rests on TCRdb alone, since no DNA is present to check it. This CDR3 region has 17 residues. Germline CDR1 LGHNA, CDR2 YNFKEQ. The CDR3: CASSQTAGTSGVSEQFF.

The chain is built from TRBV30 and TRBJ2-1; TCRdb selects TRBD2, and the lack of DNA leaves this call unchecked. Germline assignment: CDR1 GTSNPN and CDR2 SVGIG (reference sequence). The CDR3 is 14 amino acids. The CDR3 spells CAWSVSLAGAEQFF.

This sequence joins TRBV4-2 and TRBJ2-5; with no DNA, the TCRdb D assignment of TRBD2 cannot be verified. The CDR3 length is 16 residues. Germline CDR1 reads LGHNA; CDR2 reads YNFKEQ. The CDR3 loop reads CASSQRSGGAGETQYF.

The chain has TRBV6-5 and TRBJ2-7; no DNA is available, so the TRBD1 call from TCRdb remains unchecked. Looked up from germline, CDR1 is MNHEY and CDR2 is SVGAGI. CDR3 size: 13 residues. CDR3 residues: CASRRTGSYEQYF.

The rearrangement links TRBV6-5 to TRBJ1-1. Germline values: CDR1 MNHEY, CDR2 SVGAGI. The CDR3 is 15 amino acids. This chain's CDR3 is CASSYLRGVNTEAFF.

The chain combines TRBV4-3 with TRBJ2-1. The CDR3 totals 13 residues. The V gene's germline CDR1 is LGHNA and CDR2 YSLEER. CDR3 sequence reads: CASSQELGNEQFF.

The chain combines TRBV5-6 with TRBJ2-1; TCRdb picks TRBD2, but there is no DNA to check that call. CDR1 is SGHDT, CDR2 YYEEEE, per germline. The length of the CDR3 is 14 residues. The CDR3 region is CASSLRRLYNEQFF.

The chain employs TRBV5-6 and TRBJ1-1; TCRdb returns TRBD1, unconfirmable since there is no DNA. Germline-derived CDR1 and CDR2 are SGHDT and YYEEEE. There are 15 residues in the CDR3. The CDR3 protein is CASSLSPGDNTEAFF.